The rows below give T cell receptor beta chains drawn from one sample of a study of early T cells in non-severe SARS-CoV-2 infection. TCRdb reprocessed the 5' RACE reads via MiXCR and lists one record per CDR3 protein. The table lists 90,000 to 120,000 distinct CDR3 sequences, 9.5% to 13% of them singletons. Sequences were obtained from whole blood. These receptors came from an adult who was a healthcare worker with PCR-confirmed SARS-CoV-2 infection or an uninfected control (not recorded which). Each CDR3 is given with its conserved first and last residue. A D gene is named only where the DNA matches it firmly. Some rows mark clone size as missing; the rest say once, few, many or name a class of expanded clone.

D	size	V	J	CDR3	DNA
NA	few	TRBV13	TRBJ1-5	CASSAEKGDNQPQHF	TGTGCCAGCAGCGCAGAAAAGGGGGACAATCAGCCCCAGCATTTT
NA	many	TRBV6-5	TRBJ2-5	CASSYSRFGSVETQYF	TGTGCCAGCAGTTACTCGCGGTTTGGGAGCGTCGAGACCCAGTACTTC
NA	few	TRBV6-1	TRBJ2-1	CASSQRSGTANNEQFF	TGTGCCAGCAGCCAGAGGAGTGGGACTGCGAACAATGAGCAGTTCTTC
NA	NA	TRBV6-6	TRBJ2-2	CASSYRGGMSNTGELFF	TGTGCCAGCAGTTACAGAGGGGGGATGTCGAACACCGGGGAGCTGTTTTTT
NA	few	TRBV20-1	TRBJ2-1	CSATEDREQFF	TGCAGTGCGACGGAGGATCGAGAGCAGTTCTTC
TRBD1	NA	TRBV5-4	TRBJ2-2	CASSWMGQRNTGELFF	TGTGCCAGCAGCTGGATGGGACAGCGGAACACCGGGGAGCTGTTTTTT
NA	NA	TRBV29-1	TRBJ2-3	CSVDSLEGGADTQYF	TGCAGCGTTGATTCCCTCGAAGGGGGTGCGGATACGCAGTATTTT
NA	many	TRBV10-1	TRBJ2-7	CASSTDSGHAQYF	TGCGCCAGCAGCACAGACTCGGGGCACGCGCAGTACTTC
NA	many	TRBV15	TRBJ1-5	CATSLVLTGRRQPQHF	TGTGCCACCAGCCTAGTGCTCACAGGTCGACGACAGCCCCAGCATTTT
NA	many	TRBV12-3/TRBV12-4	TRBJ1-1	CASSSLGGMNTEAFF	TGTGCCAGCAGTTCCCTTGGGGGCATGAACACTGAAGCTTTCTTT
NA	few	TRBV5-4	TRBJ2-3	CASSPEPGTRSDTQYF	TGTGCCAGCAGCCCGGAACCGGGAACTAGGAGTGATACGCAGTATTTT
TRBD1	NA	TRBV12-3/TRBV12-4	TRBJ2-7	CASSLTGGQHEQYF	TGTGCCAGCAGTCTTACAGGGGGCCAGCACGAGCAGTACTTC
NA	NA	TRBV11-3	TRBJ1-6	CASSLGLTLDGSPLHF	TGTGCCAGCAGCTTGGGACTAACGCTGGATGGGTCACCCCTCCACTTT
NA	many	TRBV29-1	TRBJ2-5	CSALNPSLGGETQYF	TGCAGCGCTCTTAACCCCTCGTTAGGAGGGGAGACCCAGTACTTC
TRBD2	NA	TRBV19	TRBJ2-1	CASQRTSGRNEQFF	TGTGCCAGTCAAAGGACTAGCGGGAGAAATGAGCAGTTCTTC
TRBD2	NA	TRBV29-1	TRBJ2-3	CSVSSGSDTQYF	TGCAGCGTTAGTAGCGGGAGTGATACGCAGTATTTT
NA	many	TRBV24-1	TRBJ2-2	CATSGGAPSRTGELFF	TGTGCCACCAGCGGGGGCGCCCCATCGAGGACCGGGGAGCTGTTTTTT
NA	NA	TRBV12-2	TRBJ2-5	CASRLCSGTQYF	TGTGCAAGTCGCTTATGCTCCGGGACCCAGTACTTC
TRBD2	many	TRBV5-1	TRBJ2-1	CASSLGGAGVSYNEQFF	TGCGCCAGCAGCTTGGGGGGCGCGGGGGTTTCCTACAATGAGCAGTTCTTC
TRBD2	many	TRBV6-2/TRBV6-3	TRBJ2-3	CASSRGGAGDTQYF	TGTGCCAGCAGTCGCGGGGGGGCCGGGGATACGCAGTATTTT
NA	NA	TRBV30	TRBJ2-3	CAWSVAGAPVDTQYF	TGTGCCTGGAGTGTAGCAGGGGCTCCGGTGGATACGCAGTATTTT
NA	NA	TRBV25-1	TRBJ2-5	CASSAAPGYQETQYF	TGTGCCAGCAGTGCCGCGCCGGGCTACCAAGAGACCCAGTACTTC
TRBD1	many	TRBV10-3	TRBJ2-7	CAISTQLGQGGYEQYF	TGTGCCATCAGTACCCAGTTGGGACAGGGGGGCTACGAGCAGTACTTC
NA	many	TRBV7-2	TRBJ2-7	CASSLFLGGRNEQYF	TGTGCCAGCAGCTTATTCTTGGGGGGCAGGAACGAGCAGTACTTC
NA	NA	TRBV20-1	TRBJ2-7	CSASYRDNEQYF	TGCAGTGCTAGTTATAGGGATAACGAGCAGTACTTC
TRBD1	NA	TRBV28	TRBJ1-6	CASLQGVTYNSPLHF	TGTGCCAGCCTTCAGGGGGTTACTTATAATTCACCCCTCCACTTT
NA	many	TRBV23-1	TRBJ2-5	CASSRGCRSETQYF	TGCGCCAGCAGTCGGGGCTGCCGTAGTGAGACCCAGTACTTC
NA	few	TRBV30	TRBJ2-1	CAWSVPGPRRNEQFF	TGTGCCTGGAGTGTACCGGGCCCCAGGCGGAATGAGCAGTTCTTC
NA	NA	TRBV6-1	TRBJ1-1	CASRGQTGTEAFF	TGTGCCAGCAGGGGACAAACGGGCACTGAAGCTTTCTTT
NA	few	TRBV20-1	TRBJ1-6	CSAFRADNSPLHF	TGCAGTGCTTTTCGAGCAGATAATTCACCCCTCCACTTT
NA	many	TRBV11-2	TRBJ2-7	CASSKQGKGSYEQYF	TGTGCCAGCAGCAAACAGGGAAAAGGTTCCTACGAGCAGTACTTC
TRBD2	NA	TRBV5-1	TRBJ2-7	CASSTGLAGHSTYEQYF	TGCGCCAGCAGTACGGGACTAGCGGGGCACTCGACCTACGAGCAGTACTTC
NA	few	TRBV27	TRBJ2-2	CASRRGGTTGELFF	TGTGCCAGCAGAAGGGGGGGCACCACCGGGGAGCTGTTTTTT
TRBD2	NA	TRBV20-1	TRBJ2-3	CSARWAGGPGDTQYF	TGCAGTGCTAGATGGGCGGGAGGGCCCGGAGATACGCAGTATTTT
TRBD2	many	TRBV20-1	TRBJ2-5	CSAGPPTSGGQTQYF	TGCAGTGCTGGACCCCCGACTAGCGGGGGACAGACCCAGTACTTC
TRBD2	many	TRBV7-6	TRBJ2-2	CASSPLAGGSTGELFF	TGTGCCAGCAGCCCATTGGCGGGAGGGAGCACCGGGGAGCTGTTTTTT
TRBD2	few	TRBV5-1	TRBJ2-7	CASSLGAASGSYEQYF	TGCGCCAGCAGCTTGGGCGCGGCTAGCGGGAGTTACGAGCAGTACTTC
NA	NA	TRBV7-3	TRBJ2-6	CASSLPGANVLTF	TGTGCCAGCAGCTTACCCGGGGCCAACGTCCTGACTTTC
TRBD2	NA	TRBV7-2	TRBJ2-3	CASSVGTGLGADTQYF	TGTGCCAGCAGCGTTGGGACTGGACTAGGCGCAGATACGCAGTATTTT
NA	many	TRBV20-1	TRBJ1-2	CSAPSGRGYTF	TGCAGTGCCCCCTCGGGGCGAGGCTACACCTTC
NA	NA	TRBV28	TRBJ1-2	CASSPTSGYTF	TGTGCCAGCAGTCCGACCTCCGGCTACACCTTC
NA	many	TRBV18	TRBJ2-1	CASSPTSGGNEQFF	TGTGCCAGCTCACCCACCAGCGGCGGGAATGAGCAGTTCTTC
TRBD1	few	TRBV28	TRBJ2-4	CASSTTGGPKNIQYF	TGTGCCAGCAGTACGACAGGGGGTCCCAAAAACATTCAGTACTTC
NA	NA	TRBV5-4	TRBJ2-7	CASSDGLLKGEQYF	TGTGCCAGCAGCGACGGCCTACTAAAGGGCGAGCAGTACTTC
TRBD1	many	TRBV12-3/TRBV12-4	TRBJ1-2	CASSPWTGLGGGYTF	TGTGCCAGCAGTCCTTGGACAGGGTTGGGTGGAGGCTACACCTTC
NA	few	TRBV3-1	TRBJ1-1	CASSQGPKPFF	TGTGCCAGCAGCCAAGGACCGAAACCTTTCTTT
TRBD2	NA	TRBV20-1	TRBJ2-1	CSAETGLSWNEQFF	TGCAGTGCTGAGACGGGACTAAGCTGGAATGAGCAGTTCTTC
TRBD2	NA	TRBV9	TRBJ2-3	CASSPQAGGRTDTQYF	TGTGCCAGCAGCCCCCAAGCGGGGGGGCGAACAGATACGCAGTATTTT
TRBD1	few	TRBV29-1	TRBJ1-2	CSAGSRDRGDYGYTF	TGCAGCGCTGGGAGCCGGGACAGGGGCGACTATGGCTACACCTTC
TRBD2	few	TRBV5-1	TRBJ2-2	CASSSGLDTGELFF	TGCGCCAGCAGCTCGGGACTAGACACCGGGGAGCTGTTTTTT
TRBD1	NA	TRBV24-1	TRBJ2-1	CATADRANEQFF	TGTGCCACCGCCGACAGGGCTAATGAGCAGTTCTTC
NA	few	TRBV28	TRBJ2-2	CASSLGGSGAGELFF	TGTGCCAGCAGTTTGGGGGGTTCAGGAGCCGGGGAGCTGTTTTTT
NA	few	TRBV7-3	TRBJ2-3	CASSPNSDTQYF	TGTGCCAGCAGCCCGAATTCAGATACGCAGTATTTT
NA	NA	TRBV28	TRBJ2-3	CAVQGADTQYF	TGTGCCGTGCAGGGTGCAGATACGCAGTATTTT
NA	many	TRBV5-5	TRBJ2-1	CASSLGWGDNEQFF	TGTGCCAGCAGCTTGGGTTGGGGAGACAATGAGCAGTTCTTC
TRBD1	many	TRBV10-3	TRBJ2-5	CAIRDPFQGAAETQYF	TGTGCCATCAGGGATCCGTTTCAGGGGGCGGCAGAGACCCAGTACTTC
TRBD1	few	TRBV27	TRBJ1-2	CASSLTGGPQQGYTF	TGTGCCAGCAGTTTGACAGGGGGCCCCCAACAGGGGTACACCTTC